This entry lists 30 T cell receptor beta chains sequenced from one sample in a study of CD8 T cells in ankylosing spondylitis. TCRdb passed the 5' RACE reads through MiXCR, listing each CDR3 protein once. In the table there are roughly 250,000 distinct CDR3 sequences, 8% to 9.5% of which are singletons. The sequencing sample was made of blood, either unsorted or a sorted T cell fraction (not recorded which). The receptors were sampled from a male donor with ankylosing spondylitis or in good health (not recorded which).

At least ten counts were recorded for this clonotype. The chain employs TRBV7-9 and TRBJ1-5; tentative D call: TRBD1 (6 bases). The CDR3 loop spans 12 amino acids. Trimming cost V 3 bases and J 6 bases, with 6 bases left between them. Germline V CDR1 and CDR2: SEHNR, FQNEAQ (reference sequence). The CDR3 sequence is CASSLDSQPQHF. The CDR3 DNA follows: TGTGCCAGCAGCTTGGACAGTCAGCCCCAGCATTTT. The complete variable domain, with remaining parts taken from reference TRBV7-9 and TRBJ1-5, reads DTGVSQNPRHKITKRGQNVTFRCDPISEHNRLYWYRQTLGQGPEFLTYFQNEAQLEKSRLLSDRFSAERPKGSFSTLEIQRTEQGDSAMYLCASSLDSQPQHFGDGTRLSIL.

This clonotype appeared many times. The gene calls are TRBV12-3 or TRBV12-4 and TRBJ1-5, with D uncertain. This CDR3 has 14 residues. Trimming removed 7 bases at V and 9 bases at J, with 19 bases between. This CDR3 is CASTASDTVGPQHF. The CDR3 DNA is TGTGCCAGCACCGCCTCCGACACGGTAGGGCCCCAGCATTTT.

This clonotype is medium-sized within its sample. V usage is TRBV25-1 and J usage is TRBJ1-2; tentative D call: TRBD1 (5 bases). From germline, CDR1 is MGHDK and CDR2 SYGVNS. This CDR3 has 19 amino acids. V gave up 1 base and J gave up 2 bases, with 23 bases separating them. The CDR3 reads CASSELGPGPQSFNYGYTF. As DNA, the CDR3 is TGTGCCAGCAGTGAATTAGGTCCAGGGCCCCAATCCTTCAACTATGGCTACACCTTC.

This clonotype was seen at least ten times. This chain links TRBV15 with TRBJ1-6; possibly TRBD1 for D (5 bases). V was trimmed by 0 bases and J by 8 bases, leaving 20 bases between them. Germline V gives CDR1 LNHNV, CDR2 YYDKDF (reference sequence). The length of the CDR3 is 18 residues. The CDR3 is CATSREGLWGHGDSPLHF. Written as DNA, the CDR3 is TGTGCCACCAGCAGAGAAGGATTGTGGGGCCACGGGGATTCACCCCTCCACTTT.

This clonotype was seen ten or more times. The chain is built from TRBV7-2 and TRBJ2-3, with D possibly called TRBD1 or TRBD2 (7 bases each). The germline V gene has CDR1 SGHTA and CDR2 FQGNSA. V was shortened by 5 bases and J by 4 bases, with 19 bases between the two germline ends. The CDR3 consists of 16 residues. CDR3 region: CASSPISRGGADTQYF. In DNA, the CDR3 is TGTGCCAGCAGCCCCATTTCCAGGGGGGGGGCAGATACGCAGTATTTT.

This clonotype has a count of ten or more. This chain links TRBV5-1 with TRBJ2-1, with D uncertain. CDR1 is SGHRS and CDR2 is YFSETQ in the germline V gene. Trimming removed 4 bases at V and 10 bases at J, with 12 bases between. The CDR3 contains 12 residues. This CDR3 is CASSVMEGEQFF. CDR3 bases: TGCGCCAGCAGCGTCATGGAAGGGGAGCAGTTCTTC.

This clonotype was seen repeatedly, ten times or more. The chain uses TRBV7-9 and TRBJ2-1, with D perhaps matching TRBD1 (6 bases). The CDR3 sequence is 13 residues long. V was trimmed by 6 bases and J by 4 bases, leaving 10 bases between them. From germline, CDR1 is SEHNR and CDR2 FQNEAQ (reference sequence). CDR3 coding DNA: TGTGCCAGCAGTGGGGACATTTACAATGAGCAGTTCTTC. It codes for CASSGDIYNEQFF.

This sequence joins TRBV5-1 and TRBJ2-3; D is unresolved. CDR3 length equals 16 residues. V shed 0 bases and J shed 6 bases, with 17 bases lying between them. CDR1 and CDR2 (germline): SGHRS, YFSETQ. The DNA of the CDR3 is TGCGCCAGCAGCTTGGAATTCCGGCCCCTAGGTGATACGCAGTATTTT. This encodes CASSLEFRPLGDTQYF.

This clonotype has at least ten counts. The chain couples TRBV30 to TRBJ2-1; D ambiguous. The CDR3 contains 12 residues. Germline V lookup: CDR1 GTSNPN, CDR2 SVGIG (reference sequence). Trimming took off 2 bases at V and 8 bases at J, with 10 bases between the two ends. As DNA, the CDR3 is TGTGCCTGGAGTCAACCGGGCTATGAGCAGTTCTTC. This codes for CAWSQPGYEQFF.

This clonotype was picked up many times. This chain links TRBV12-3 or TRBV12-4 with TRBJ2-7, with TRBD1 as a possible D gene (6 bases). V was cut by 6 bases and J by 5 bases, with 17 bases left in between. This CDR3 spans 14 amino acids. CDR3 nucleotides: TGTGCCAGCAGGTCTACCGGACAGAACCACGAGCAGTACTTC. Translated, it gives CASRSTGQNHEQYF.

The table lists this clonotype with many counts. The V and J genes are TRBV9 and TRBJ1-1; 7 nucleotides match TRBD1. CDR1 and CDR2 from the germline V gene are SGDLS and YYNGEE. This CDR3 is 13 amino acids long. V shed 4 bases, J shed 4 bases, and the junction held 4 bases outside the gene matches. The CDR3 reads CASSPGDSTEAFF. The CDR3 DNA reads TGTGCCAGCAGCCCTGGGGACAGCACTGAAGCTTTCTTT.

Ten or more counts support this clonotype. DNA of the CDR3: TGTGCCAGCAGCCACCTCACGGGGTCTGGAAACACCATATATTTT. Its protein is CASSHLTGSGNTIYF. V and J are TRBV7-9 and TRBJ1-3; D gene ambiguous. The CDR3 has 15 amino acids. In germline, CDR1 is SEHNR, CDR2 FQNEAQ (reference sequence). Trimming shortened V by 5 bases and J by 1 base, and 12 bases separated the two germline ends.

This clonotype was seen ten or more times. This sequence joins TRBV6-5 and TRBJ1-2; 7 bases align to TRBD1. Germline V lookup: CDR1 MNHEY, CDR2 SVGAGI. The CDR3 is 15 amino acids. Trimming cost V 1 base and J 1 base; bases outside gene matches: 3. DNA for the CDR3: TGTGCCAGCAGTTACTTCCGGGACAGTAACTATGGCTACACCTTC. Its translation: CASSYFRDSNYGYTF.

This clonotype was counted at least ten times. The CDR3 region is CSANGLATSYEQYF. CDR3 DNA: TGCAGTGCTAATGGGCTAGCGACCTCCTACGAGCAGTACTTC. The J gene is TRBJ2-7, the V gene TRBV20-1, with TRBD2 as a possible D gene (6 bases). The germline V gene encodes CDR1 DFQATT and CDR2 SNEGSKA (reference sequence). Trimming took off 4 bases at V and 0 bases at J, with 13 bases between the two ends. The CDR3 totals 14 residues.

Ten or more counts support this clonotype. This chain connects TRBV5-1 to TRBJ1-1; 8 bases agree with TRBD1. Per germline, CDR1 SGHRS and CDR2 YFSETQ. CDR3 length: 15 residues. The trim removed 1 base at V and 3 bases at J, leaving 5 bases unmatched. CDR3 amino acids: CASSLWGTGDTEAFF. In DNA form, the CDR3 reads TGCGCCAGCAGCTTGTGGGGGACAGGTGACACTGAAGCTTTCTTT.

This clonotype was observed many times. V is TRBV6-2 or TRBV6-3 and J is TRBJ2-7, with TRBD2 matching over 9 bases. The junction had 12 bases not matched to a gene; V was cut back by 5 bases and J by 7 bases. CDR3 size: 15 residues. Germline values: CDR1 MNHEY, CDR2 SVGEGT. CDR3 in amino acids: CASSIRAGGLDEQYF. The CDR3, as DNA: TGTGCCAGCAGTATTCGAGCGGGAGGACTGGATGAGCAGTACTTC.

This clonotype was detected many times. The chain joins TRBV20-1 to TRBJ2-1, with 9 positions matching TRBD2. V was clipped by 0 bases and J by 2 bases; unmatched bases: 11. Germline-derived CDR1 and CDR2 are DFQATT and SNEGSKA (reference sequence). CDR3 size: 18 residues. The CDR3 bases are TGCAGTGCTAGAGATCCTGGGCGGGGGGGAGGTACCTACAATGAGCAGTTCTTC. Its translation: CSARDPGRGGGTYNEQFF.

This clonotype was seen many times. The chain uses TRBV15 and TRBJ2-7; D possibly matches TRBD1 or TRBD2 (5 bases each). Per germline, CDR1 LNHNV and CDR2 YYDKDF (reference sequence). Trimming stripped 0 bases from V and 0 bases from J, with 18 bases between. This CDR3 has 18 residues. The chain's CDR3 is CATSRDLGGTTYSYEQYF. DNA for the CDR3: TGTGCCACCAGCAGAGATCTTGGGGGAACTACCTACTCCTACGAGCAGTACTTC.

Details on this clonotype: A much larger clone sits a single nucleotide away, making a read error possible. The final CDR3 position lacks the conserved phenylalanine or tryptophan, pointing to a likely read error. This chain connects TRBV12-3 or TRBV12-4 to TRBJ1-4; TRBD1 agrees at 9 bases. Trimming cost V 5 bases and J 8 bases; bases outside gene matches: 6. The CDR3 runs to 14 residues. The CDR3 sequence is CASSPTGGGEKLFL. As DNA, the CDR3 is TGTGCCAGCAGTCCTACAGGGGGCGGCGAAAAACTGTTTCTT.

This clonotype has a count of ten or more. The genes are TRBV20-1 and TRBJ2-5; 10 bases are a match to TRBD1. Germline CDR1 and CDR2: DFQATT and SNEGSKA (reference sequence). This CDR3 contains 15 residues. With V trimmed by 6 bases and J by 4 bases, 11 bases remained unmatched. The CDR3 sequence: CSAKTGTGASETQYF. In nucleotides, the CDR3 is TGCAGTGCCAAGACCGGGACAGGGGCTTCAGAGACCCAGTACTTC.

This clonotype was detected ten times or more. In DNA, the CDR3 is TGTGCCAGCAGCGGGCAGCGTTCTAACTCTACCTCTCCTAACTATGGCTACACCTTC. Amino acid sequence: CASSGQRSNSTSPNYGYTF. This sequence joins TRBV21-1 and TRBJ1-2. TRBV21-1 is recorded as a pseudogene. The CDR3 is 19 residues long.

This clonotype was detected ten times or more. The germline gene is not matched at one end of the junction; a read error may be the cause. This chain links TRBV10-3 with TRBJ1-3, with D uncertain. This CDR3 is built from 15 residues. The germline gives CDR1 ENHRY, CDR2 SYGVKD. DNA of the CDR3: TGTGCCATCGGTGATTCATCGGGCTTTGGCAACACCATATATTTT. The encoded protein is CAIGDSSGFGNTIYF.

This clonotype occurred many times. This CDR3 is CASSPGVREKLFF. The CDR3 DNA follows: TGTGCCAGCAGTCCAGGGGTTCGTGAAAAACTGTTTTTT. The chain joins TRBV12-3 or TRBV12-4 to TRBJ1-4; perhaps TRBD1 as D (6 bases). V was trimmed by 5 bases and J by 7 bases, leaving 11 bases between them. The CDR3 length is 13 residues.

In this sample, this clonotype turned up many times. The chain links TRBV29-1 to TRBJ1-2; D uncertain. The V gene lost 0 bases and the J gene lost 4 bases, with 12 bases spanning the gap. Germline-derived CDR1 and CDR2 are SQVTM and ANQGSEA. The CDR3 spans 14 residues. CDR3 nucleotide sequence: TGCAGCGTTGAAGATCAGGTTACGGGCTATGGCTACACCTTC. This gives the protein CSVEDQVTGYGYTF.

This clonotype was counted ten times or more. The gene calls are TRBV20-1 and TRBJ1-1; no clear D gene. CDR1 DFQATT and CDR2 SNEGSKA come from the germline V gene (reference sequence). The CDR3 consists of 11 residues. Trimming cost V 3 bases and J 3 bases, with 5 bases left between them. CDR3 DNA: TGCAGTGCTAGGGGTCACACTGAAGCTTTCTTT. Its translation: CSARGHTEAFF.

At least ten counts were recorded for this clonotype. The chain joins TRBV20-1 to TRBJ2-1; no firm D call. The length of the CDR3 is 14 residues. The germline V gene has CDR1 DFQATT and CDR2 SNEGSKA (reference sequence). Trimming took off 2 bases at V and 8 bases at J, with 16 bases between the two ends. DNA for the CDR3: TGCAGTGCTAGACCCATAGCACAACACGATGAGCAGTTCTTC. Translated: CSARPIAQHDEQFF.

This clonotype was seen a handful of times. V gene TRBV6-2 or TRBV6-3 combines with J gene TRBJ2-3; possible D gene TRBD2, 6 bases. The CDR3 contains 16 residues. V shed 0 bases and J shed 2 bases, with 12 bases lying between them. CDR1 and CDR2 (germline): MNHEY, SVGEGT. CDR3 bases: TGTGCCAGCAGTTACTCAGCCTGGAGGGACACAGATACGCAGTATTTT. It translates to CASSYSAWRDTDTQYF.

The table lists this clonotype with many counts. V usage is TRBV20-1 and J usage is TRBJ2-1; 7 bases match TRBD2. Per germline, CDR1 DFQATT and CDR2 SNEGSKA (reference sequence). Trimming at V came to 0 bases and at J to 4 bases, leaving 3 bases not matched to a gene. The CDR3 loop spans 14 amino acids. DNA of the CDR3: TGCAGTGCTAGAGATCCAGCGGGGTACAATGAGCAGTTCTTC. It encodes CSARDPAGYNEQFF.

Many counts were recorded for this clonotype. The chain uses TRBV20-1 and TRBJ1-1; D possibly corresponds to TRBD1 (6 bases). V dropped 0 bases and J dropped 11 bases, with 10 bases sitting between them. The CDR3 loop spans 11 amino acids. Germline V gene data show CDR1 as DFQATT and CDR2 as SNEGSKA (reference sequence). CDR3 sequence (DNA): TGCAGTGCTAGAGATAGAAGGGGGGCTTTCTTT. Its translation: CSARDRRGAFF.

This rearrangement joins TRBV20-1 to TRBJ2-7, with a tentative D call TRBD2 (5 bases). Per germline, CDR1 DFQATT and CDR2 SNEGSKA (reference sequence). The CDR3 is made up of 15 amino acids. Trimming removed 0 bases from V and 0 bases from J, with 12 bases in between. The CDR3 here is CSARDFAGHSYEQYF. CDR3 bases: TGCAGTGCTAGAGATTTTGCGGGCCACTCCTACGAGCAGTACTTC.